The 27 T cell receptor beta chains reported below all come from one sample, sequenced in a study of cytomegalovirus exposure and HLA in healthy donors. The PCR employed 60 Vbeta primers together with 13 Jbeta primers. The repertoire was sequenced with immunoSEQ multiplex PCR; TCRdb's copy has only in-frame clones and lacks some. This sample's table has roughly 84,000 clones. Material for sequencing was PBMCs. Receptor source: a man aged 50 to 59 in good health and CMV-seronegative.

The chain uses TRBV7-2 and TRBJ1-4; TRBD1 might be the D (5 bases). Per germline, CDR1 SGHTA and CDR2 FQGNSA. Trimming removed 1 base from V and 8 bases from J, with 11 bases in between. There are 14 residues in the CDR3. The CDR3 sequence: CASSLGGLGEKLFF. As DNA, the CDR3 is TGTGCCAGCAGCTTAGGGGGACTCGGGGAAAAACTGTTTTTT.

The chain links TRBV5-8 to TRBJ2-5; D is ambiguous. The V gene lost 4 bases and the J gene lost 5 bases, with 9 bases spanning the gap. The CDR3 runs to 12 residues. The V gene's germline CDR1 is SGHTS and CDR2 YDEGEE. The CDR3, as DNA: TGTGCCAGCAGCGGGCGTTACGAGACCCAGTACTTC. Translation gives CASSGRYETQYF.

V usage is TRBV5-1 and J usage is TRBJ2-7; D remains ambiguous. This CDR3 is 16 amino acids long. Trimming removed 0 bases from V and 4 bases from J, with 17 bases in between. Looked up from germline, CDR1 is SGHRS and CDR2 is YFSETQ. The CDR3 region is CASSLDSNLYGYEQYF. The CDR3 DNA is TGCGCCAGCAGCTTGGATAGCAATTTGTACGGGTACGAGCAGTACTTC.

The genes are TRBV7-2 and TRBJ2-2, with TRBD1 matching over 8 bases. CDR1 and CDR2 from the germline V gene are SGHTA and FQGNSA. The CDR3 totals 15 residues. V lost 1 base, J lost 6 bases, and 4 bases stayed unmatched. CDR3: CASSLGQGSSGELFF. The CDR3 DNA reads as TGTGCCAGCAGCTTAGGACAGGGGTCGTCCGGGGAGCTGTTTTTT. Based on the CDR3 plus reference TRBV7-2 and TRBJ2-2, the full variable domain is GAGVSQSPSNKVTEKGKDVELRCDPISGHTALYWYRQSLGQGLEFLIYFQGNSAPDKSGLPSDRFSAERTGGSVSTLTIQRTQQEDSAVYLCASSLGQGSSGELFFGEGSRLTVL.

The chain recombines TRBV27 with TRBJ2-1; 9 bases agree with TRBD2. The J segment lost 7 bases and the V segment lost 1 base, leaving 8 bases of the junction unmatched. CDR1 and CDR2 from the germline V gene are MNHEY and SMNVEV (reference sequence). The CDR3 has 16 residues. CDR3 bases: TGTGCCAGCAGTTTATGGCGCGGGGGGGCCGCGAATGAGCAGTTCTTC. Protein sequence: CASSLWRGGAANEQFF.

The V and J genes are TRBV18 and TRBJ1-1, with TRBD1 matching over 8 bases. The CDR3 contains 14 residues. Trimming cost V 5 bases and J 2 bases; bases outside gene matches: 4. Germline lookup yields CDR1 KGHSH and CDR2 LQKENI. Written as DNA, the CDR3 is TGTGCCAGCTCAAACAGGGGGAGAAACACTGAAGCTTTCTTT. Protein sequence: CASSNRGRNTEAFF.

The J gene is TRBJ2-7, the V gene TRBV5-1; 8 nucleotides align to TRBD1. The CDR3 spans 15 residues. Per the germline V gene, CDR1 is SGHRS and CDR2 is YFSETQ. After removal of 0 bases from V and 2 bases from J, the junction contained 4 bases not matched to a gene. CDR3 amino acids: CASSLAGDRTYEQYF. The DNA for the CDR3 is TGCGCCAGCAGCTTGGCTGGGGACAGGACCTACGAGCAGTACTTC.

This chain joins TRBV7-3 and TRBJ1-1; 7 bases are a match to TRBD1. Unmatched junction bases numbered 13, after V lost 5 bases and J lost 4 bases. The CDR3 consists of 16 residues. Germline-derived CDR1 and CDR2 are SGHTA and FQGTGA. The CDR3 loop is CASSPQYYRGGTEAFF. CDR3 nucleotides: TGTGCCAGCAGCCCTCAATACTACAGGGGTGGCACTGAAGCTTTCTTT.

CDR3 nucleotide sequence: TGTGCCAGCAGTCGTAACAATGAGCAGTTCTTC. The encoded protein is CASSRNNEQFF. This chain joins TRBV6-5 and TRBJ2-1, with D unclear. V lost 5 bases, J lost 5 bases, and 4 bases lay in between. The CDR3 sequence is 11 residues long. The germline CDR1 and CDR2 sequences are MNHEY and SVGAGI.

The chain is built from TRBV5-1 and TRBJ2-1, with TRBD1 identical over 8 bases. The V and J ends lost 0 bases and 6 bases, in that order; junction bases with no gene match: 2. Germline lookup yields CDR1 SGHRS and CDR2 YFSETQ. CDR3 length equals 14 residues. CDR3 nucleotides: TGCGCCAGCAGCTTGGCGGGACAGGTCAATGAGCAGTTCTTC. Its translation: CASSLAGQVNEQFF.

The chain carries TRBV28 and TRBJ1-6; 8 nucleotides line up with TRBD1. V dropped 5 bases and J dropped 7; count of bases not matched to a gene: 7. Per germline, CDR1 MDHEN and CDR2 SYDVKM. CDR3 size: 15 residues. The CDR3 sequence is CASSPLQGDNSPLHF. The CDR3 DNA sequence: TGTGCCAGCAGTCCTCTACAGGGGGACAATTCACCCCTCCACTTT.

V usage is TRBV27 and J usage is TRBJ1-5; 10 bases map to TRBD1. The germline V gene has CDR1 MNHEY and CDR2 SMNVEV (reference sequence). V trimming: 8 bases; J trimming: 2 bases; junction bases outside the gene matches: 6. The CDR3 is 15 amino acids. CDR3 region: CASSTGTGGNQPQHF. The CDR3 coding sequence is TGTGCCAGCTCTACCGGGACAGGGGGCAATCAGCCCCAGCATTTT.

DNA of the CDR3: TGTGCCAGCAGCCCGCGGACTAGCGGGGGGTCCGGGGAGCTGTTTTTT. It encodes CASSPRTSGGSGELFF. The chain couples TRBV7-3 to TRBJ2-2; 14 bases align to TRBD2. After removal of 5 bases from V and 6 bases from J, the junction contained 5 bases not matched to a gene. CDR1 is SGHTA and CDR2 is FQGTGA in the germline V gene. This CDR3 region has 16 residues.

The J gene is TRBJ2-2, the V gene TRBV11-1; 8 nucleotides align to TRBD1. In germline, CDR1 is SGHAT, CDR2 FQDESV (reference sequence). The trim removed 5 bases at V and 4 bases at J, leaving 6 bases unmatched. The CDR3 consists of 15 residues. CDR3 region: CASSLVTGGTGELFF. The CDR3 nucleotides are TGTGCCAGCAGCCTCGTCACAGGGGGCACCGGGGAGCTGTTTTTT.

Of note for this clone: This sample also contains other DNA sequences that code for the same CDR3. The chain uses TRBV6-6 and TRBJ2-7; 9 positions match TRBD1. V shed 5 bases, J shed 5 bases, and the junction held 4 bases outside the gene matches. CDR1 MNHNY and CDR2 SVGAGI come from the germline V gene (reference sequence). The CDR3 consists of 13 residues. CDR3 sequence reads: CASSPTGGDEQYF. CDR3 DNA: TGTGCCAGCAGTCCGACAGGGGGAGACGAGCAGTACTTC.

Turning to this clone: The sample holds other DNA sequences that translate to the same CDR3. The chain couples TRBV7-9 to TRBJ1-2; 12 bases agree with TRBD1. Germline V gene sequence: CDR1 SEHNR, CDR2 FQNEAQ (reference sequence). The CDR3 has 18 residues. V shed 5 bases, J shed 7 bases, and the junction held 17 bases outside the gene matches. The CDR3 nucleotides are TGTGCCAGCAGCGGGGCTCCGGGACAGGGGGCATTTTTATTTGGCTACACCTTC. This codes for CASSGAPGQGAFLFGYTF.

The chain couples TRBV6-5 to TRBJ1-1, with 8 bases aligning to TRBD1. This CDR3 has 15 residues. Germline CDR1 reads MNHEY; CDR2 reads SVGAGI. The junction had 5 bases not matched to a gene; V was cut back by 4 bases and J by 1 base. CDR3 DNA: TGTGCCAGCAGTTTGACCGGGACAGGGAACACTGAAGCTTTCTTT. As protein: CASSLTGTGNTEAFF.

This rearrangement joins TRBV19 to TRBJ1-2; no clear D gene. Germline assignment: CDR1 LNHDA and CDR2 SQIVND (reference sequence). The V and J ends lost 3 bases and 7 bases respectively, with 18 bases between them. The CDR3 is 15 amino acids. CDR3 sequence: CASSMERFRTSGYTF. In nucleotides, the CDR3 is TGTGCCAGTAGTATGGAGCGATTCCGAACCTCTGGCTACACCTTC.

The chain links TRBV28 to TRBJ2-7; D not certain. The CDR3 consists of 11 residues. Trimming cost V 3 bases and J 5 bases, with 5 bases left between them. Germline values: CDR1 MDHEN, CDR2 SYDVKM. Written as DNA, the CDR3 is TGTGCCAGCAGTTTTCTCGACGAGCAGTACTTC. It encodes CASSFLDEQYF.

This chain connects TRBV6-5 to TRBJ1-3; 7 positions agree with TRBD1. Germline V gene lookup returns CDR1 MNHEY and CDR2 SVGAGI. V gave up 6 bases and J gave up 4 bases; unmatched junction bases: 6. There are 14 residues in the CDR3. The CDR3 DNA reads TGTGCCAGCAGAGAGACAGGGCTGGGAAACACCATATATTTT. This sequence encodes CASRETGLGNTIYF.

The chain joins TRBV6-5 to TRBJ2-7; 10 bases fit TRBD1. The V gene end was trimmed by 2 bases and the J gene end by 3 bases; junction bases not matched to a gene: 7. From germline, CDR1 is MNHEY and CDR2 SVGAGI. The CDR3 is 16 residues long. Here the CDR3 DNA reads TGTGCCAGCAGTTACCCACCGGGACAGGGGTACTACGAGCAGTACTTC. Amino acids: CASSYPPGQGYYEQYF.

The CDR3 is CASHGQGAPPNYGYTF. The CDR3 DNA reads TGTGCCAGCCATGGACAGGGGGCCCCTCCTAACTATGGCTACACCTTC. This chain connects TRBV28 to TRBJ1-2, with 11 bases fitting TRBD1. CDR3 length: 16 residues. V shed 8 bases and J 0 bases; nucleotides not matched to a gene: 8. Germline V gene lookup returns CDR1 MDHEN and CDR2 SYDVKM.

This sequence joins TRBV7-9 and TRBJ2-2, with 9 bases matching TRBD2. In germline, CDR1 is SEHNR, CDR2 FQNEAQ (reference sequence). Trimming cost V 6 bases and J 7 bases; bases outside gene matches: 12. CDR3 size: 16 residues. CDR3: CASRLPGLAGGGELFF. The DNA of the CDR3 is TGTGCCAGCAGGCTACCGGGACTAGCAGGTGGCGGGGAGCTGTTTTTT.

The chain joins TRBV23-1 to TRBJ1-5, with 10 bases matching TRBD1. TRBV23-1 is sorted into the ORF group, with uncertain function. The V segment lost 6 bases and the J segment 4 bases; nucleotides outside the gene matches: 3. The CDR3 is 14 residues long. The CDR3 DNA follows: TGCGCCAGCAGAGACAGGGGGCGAAATCAGCCCCAGCATTTT. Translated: CASRDRGRNQPQHF.

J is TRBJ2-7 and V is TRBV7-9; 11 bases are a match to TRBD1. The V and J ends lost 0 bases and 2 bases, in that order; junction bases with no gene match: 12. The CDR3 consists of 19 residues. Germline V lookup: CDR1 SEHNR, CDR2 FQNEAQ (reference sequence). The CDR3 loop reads CASSLAFGLPGQGAYEQYF. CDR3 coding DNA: TGTGCCAGCAGCTTAGCCTTCGGATTGCCGGGACAGGGGGCCTACGAGCAGTACTTC.

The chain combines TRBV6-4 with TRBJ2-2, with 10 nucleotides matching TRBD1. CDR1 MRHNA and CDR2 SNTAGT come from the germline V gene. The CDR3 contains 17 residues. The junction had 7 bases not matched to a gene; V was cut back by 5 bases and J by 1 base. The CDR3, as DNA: TGTGCCAGCAGTAGAGGACAGGGGGTAAAGAACACCGGGGAGCTGTTTTTT. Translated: CASSRGQGVKNTGELFF.

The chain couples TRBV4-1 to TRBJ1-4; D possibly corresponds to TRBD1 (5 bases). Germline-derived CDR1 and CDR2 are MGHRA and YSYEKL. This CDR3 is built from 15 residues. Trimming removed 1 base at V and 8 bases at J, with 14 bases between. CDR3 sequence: CASSQAGRGLEKLFF. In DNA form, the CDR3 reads TGCGCCAGCAGCCAAGCGGGTAGGGGTCTGGAAAAACTGTTTTTT.